This TCR beta chain was documented in a study of CD8+ T cells in alopecia areata (dated by TCRdb to 2016 to 2018). About the study as a whole: In both human patients and the C3H/HeJ mouse model, the study applied high-throughput TCRbeta sequencing to look at T cell clonal expansion in alopecia areata. On the human side, TCRbeta sequencing was run on scalp tissue and on sorted CD4+ and CD8+ peripheral blood T cells from healthy controls and from alopecia areata patients with either patchy or totalis/universalis disease. Clonality in the scalp was compared among normal scalp (n=4), patchy alopecia areata scalp (n=8), and alopecia totalis/universalis scalp (n=8). RNA was obtained with the PAXgene miRNA kit for fixed scalp, the miRNeasy kit for PBMCs, and the RNeasy kit for mouse skin. immunoSEQ multiplex PCR using 35 Vbeta forward primers and 13 Jbeta reverse primers was used to amplify TCRbeta CDR3 regions.

The library came from the immunoSEQ multiplex PCR assay. RNA was extracted from all samples and reverse transcribed into cDNA, which served as template for TCR sequencing. SuperScript III was used for first-strand cDNA synthesis, primed with a 2:1 mix of oligo-dT and random hexamers. A synthetic immune receptor repertoire was used to measure amplification bias, and any remaining bias was corrected computationally. As for how the authors treated the data: After raw reads were preprocessed to remove errors, the CDR3 was defined following IMGT conventions as running from the conserved cysteine to phenylalanine. Clonality was computed as 1 minus the Shannon entropy, with the entropy normalized by log2 of the number of productive unique TCRs. Whether scalp clones were CD4 or CD8 was inferred by matching scalp TCRbeta sequences against CD4 and CD8 repertoires sorted from blood. In its TCRdb copy, this immuneACCESS table keeps in-frame sequences only and misses some clones. Where compared with another copy, unresolved V genes explain less than half of these, and the others have no known cause. V and J calls and clone size are copied from that table; D and trimming were computed from the DNA. A total of about 110,000 clones appear in this sample, about 60% of them only once. Over 20% of the sample comes from the top ten.

Lesional scalp punch biopsies and peripheral blood were collected from alopecia areata patients. PBMCs were isolated by density centrifugation and stained for CD3, CD4 and CD8, after which CD4+ and CD8+ T cells were sorted on a FACSAria. As part of a multicenter biomarker study, untreated alopecia areata patients were recruited. In several patients from the biomarker study, blood CD8+ T cells were sorted further into NKG2D-low and NKG2D-high fractions. The germline V gene provides CDR1 SGHDN and CDR2 FVKESK. The CDR3 measures 16 amino acids from cysteine to phenylalanine. This entry keeps only the CDR3 DNA: 48 bases, framed from base 1. V is shortened by 0 bases, J by 10 bases, and the region joining them spans 20 bases. This clone turned up a few times. No cognate antigen has been identified for it. It has no much larger one-base neighbor in the sample; base qualities were not kept. Summary of the overall study and its limitations: Compared with mice, TCR sequences shared between patients were less clear, possibly partly because of HLA diversity across the patient population. Compared with normal scalp, lesional scalp, particularly in alopecia totalis/universalis, had higher clonality and more expanded CD8+ clones, which suggests antigenic drive. Unlike mouse skin, which is dominated by gammadelta T cells, normal human skin has resident alphabeta T cells that are also sequenced, and this complicates analysis of the scalp TCR repertoire.

The rearranged chain carries TRBV14 and TRBJ2-3; possibly the D gene is TRBD2, per 5 matching bases. The material sequenced was NKG2D-low CD8+ T cells sorted from blood. Sample cell subset or site, as interpreted from the label and publication: sorted CD8+ NKG2D-low blood T cells. This receptor was identified in a human donor with alopecia areata. The DNA sequence follows: TGTGCCAGCAGCCAAGAAGGTGGGCTAGCTGGCAGTCCGCAGTATTTT. Its product reads: CASSQEGGLAGSPQYF.